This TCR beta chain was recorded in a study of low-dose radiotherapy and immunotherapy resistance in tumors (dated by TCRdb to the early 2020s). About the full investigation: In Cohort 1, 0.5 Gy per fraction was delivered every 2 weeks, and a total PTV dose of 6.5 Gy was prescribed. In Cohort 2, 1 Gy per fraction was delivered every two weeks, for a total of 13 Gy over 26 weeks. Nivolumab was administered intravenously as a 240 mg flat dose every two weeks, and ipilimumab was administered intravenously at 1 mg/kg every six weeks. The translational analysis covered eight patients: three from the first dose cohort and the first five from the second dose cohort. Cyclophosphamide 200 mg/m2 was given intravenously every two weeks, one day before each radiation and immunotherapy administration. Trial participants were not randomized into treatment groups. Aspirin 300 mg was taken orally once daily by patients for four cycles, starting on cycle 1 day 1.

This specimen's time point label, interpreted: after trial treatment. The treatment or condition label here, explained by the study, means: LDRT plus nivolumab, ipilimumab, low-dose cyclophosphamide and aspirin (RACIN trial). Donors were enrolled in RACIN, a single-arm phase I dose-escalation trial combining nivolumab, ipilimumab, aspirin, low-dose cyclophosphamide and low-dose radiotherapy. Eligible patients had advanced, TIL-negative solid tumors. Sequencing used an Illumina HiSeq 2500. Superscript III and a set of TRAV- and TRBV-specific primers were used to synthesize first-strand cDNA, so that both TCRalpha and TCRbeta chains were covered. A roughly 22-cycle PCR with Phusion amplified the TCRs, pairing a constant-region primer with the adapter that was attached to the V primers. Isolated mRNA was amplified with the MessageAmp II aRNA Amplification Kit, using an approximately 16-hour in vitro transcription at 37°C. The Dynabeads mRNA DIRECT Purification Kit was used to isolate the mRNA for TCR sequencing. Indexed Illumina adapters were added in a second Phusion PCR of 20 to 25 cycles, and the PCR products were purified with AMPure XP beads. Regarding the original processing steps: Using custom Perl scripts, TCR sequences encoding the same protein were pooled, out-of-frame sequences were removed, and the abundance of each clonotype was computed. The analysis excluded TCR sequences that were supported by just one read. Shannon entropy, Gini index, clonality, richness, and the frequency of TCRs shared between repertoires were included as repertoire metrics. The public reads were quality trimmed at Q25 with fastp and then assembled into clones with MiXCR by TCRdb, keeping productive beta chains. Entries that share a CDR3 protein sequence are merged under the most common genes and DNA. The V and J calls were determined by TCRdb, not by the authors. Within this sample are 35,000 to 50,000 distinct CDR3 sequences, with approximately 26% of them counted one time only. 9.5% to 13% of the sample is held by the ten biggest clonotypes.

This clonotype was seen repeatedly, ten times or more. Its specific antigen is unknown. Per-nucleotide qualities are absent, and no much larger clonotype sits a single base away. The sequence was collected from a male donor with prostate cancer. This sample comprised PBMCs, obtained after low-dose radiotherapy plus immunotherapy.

The CDR3 loop reads CASSQDGQGDEKLFF. The sequenced DNA is TGTGCCAGCAGCCAAGACGGCCAGGGTGATGAAAAACTGTTTTTT. The receptor chain draws on TRBV3-1 and TRBJ1-4; the D region possibly corresponds to TRBD1 (5 bases align). According to the germline V gene (reference sequence), CDR1 reads LGHDT and CDR2 reads YNNKEL. V lost 0 bases and J lost 6 bases; the stretch between them is 11 bases long. From the cysteine up to the phenylalanine, the CDR3 has a length of 15 residues. Just CDR3 DNA is preserved here, 45 bases in frame from base 1.